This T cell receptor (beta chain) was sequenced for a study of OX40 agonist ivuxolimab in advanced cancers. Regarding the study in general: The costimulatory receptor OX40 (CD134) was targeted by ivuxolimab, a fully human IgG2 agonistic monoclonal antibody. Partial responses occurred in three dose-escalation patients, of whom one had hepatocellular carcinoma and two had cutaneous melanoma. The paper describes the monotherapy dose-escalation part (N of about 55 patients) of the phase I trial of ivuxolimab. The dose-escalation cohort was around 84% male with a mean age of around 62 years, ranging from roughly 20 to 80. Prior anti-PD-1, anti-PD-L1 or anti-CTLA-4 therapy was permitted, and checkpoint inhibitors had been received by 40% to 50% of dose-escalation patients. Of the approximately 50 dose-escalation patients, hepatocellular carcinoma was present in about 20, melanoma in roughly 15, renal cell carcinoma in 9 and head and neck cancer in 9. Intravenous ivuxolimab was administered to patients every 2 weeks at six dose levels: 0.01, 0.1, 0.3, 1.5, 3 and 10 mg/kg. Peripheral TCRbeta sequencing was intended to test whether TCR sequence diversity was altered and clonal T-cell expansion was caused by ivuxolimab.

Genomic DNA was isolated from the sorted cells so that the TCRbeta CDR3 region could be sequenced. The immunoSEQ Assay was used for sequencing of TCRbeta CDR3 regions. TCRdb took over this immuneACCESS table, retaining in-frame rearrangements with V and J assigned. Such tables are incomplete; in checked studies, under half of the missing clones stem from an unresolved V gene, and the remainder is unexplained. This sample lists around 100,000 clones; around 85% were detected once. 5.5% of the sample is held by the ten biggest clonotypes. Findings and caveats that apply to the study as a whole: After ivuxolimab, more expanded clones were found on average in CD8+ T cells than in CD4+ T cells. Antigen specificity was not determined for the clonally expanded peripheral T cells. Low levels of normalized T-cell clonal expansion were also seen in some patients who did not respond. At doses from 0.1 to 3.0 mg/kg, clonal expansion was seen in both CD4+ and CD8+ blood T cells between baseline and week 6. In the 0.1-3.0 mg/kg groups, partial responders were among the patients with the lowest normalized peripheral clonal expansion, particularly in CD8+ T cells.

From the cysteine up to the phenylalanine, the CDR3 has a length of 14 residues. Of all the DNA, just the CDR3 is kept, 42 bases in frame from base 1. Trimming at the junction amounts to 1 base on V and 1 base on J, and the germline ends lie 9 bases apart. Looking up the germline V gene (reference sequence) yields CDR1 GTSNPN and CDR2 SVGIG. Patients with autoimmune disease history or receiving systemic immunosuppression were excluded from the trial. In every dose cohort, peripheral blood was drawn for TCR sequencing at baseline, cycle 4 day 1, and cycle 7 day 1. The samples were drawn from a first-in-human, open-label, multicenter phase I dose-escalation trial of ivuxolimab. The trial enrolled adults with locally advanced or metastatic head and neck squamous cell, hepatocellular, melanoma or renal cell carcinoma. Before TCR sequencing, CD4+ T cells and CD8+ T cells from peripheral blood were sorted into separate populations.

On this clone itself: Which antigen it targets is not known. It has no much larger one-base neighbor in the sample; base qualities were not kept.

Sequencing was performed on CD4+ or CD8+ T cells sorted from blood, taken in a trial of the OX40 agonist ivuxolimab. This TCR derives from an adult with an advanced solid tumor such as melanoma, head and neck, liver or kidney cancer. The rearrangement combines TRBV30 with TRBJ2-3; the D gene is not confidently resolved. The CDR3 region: CAWSALLRTDTQYF. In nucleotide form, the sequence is TGTGCCTGGAGTGCACTCCTCCGCACAGATACGCAGTATTTT.